Below, 25 T cell receptor beta chains from the same sample are listed, as sequenced in a study of CD8 T cells in ankylosing spondylitis. TCRdb re-derived calls from the 5' RACE reads in MiXCR, one entry per CDR3 protein. The sample contains 350,000 or so distinct CDR3 sequences, 14% to 15% of which appear only once. Sequenced material: blood, either unsorted or a sorted T cell fraction (not recorded which). All receptors come from a male donor with ankylosing spondylitis or in good health (not recorded which).

As for this clonotype: This could be a read error, since a much larger clone is one nucleotide away. It is likely a read error, because the conserved phenylalanine at the end of the CDR3 is missing. The chain links TRBV5-6 to TRBJ2-3; D uncertain. The germline V gene encodes CDR1 SGHDT and CDR2 YYEEEE. The CDR3 is made up of 14 amino acids. V was pared by 0 bases and J by 4 bases, with 9 bases between. CDR3 loop: CASSLAGRPDTQYS. The CDR3 DNA reads as TGTGCCAGCAGCTTGGCCGGAAGGCCAGATACGCAGTATTCT.

V is TRBV3-1 and J is TRBJ1-1; no clear D. The CDR3 length is 15 residues. Germline V CDR1 and CDR2: LGHDT, YNNKEL (reference sequence). Trimming removed 1 base from V and 6 bases from J, with 15 bases in between. CDR3 loop: CASSQGMGRLAEAFF. CDR3 DNA sequence: TGTGCCAGCAGCCAAGGCATGGGGAGACTAGCTGAAGCTTTCTTT.

This clonotype showed up just a few times. The chain recombines TRBV5-1 with TRBJ2-5; D possibly corresponds to TRBD1 (6 bases). Germline V CDR1 and CDR2: SGHRS, YFSETQ. The V gene lost 0 bases and the J gene lost 2 bases, with 20 bases spanning the gap. The CDR3 totals 18 residues. Here the CDR3 reads CASSLGETTGGYQETQYF. CDR3 DNA: TGCGCCAGCAGCTTGGGAGAGACGACAGGAGGATATCAAGAGACCCAGTACTTC.

This clonotype was detected only a few times. The chain recombines TRBV6-1 with TRBJ2-4, with 7 positions matching TRBD1. V was clipped by 5 bases and J by 3 bases; unmatched bases: 10. CDR3 length: 16 residues. Germline loops: CDR1 MNHNS, CDR2 SASEGT. The DNA for the CDR3 is TGTGCCAGCAGTACAGACAGGGACGTGGGCAAAAACATTCAGTACTTC. This sequence encodes CASSTDRDVGKNIQYF.

The rearrangement joins TRBV5-1 to TRBJ1-2; D is perhaps TRBD1 (6 bases). This CDR3 spans 15 amino acids. V lost 0 bases, J lost 1 base, and 10 bases lay in between. Germline CDR1 is SGHRS and CDR2 is YFSETQ. CDR3: CASSLGTDFNYGYTF. In DNA, the CDR3 is TGCGCCAGCAGCTTGGGGACAGACTTTAACTATGGCTACACCTTC.

This clonotype has ten or more counts. The J gene is TRBJ2-1, the V gene TRBV12-3 or TRBV12-4; D tentatively reads TRBD1 or TRBD2 (5 bases each). Trimming shortened V by 6 bases and J by 7 bases, and 16 bases separated the two germline ends. The CDR3 is 14 amino acids. The CDR3 DNA reads TGTGCCAGCAGGGGGGACGGTGTAGGGAATGAGCAGTTCTTC. Its translation is CASRGDGVGNEQFF.

A remark on this clonotype: Germline and junction disagree at one end, which may indicate a read error. This rearrangement joins TRBV12-3 or TRBV12-4 to TRBJ2-2; no clear D gene. The CDR3 has 12 residues. The CDR3 DNA reads TGTCCCAGCAGAATCCAGAGGCGGGAGCTGTTTTTT. It yields the protein CPSRIQRRELFF.

This clonotype was found a few times. This chain uses TRBV6-5 with TRBJ1-1; D unclear. V dropped 2 bases and J dropped 7 bases, with 11 bases sitting between them. Germline V lookup: CDR1 MNHEY, CDR2 SVGAGI. The CDR3 loop spans 13 amino acids. CDR3 protein: CASSYAAANEAFF. The CDR3 nucleotides read TGTGCCAGCAGTTACGCGGCAGCCAATGAAGCTTTCTTT.

In this sample, this clonotype turned up many times. This chain uses TRBV3-1 with TRBJ2-7, with TRBD1 matching 7 bases. CDR1 and CDR2 (germline): LGHDT, YNNKEL (reference sequence). This CDR3 is 14 amino acids long. V was clipped by 1 base and J by 0 bases; unmatched bases: 0. The CDR3 coding sequence is TGTGCCAGCAGCCAAGCAGGGGGCTCCTACGAGCAGTACTTC. Residues: CASSQAGGSYEQYF.

V and J are TRBV7-2 and TRBJ2-1, with TRBD2 matching over 9 bases. After removal of 1 base from V and 9 bases from J, the junction contained 10 bases not matched to a gene. The CDR3 consists of 16 residues. Germline CDR1 reads SGHTA; CDR2 reads FQGNSA. The CDR3 spells CASSLGRSGGKVEQFF. The CDR3 DNA follows: TGTGCCAGCAGCTTAGGAAGGAGCGGGGGGAAGGTTGAGCAGTTCTTC. Complete variable domain (other parts from reference TRBV7-2 and TRBJ2-1): GAGVSQSPSNKVTEKGKDVELRCDPISGHTALYWYRQSLGQGLEFLIYFQGNSAPDKSGLPSDRFSAERTGGSVSTLTIQRTQQEDSAVYLCASSLGRSGGKVEQFFGPGTRLTVL.

The V gene is TRBV6-2 or TRBV6-3, the J gene TRBJ2-7, with 8 bases fitting TRBD2. The ends lost 8 bases at V and 1 base at J; junction bases unmatched: 10. In germline, CDR1 is MNHEY, CDR2 SVGEGT. This CDR3 contains 15 residues. CDR3 coding DNA: TGTGCCAGCGGGGAGCTAGCGGGTTCTTCCTACGAGCAGTACTTC. It is translated as CASGELAGSSYEQYF.

V usage is TRBV25-1 and J usage is TRBJ1-2, with D unclear. Trimming left V 4 bases short and J 8 bases short, with 11 bases between. CDR1 MGHDK and CDR2 SYGVNS come from the germline V gene. This CDR3 region has 12 residues. CDR3 nucleotide sequence: TGTGCCAGCAGTGGGACTTTAGGGGGCTACACCTTC. As protein: CASSGTLGGYTF.

This clonotype was found a few times. The chain employs TRBV6-1 and TRBJ1-6; D remains unclear. The CDR3 is 12 residues long. The germline V gene encodes CDR1 MNHNS and CDR2 SASEGT. Deletions cut 8 bases from V and 6 bases from J, with 8 bases between. CDR3 region: CASLGLNSPLHF. Here the CDR3 DNA reads TGTGCCAGCCTGGGCCTTAATTCACCCCTCCACTTT.

This clonotype was counted a few times. This chain links TRBV12-3 or TRBV12-4 with TRBJ2-1; D possibly corresponds to TRBD2 (6 bases). The V end lost 6 bases, the J end lost 3 bases, and 18 bases lay between the germline ends. The CDR3 is 16 residues long. The DNA of the CDR3 is TGTGCCAGCAGCCCCGTTAGCGGAACATACTACAATGAGCAGTTCTTC. Translating it yields CASSPVSGTYYNEQFF.

This clonotype was found many times. The chain joins TRBV20-1 to TRBJ1-1; D gene ambiguous. CDR1 is DFQATT and CDR2 is SNEGSKA in the germline V gene (reference sequence). Trimming removed 5 bases from V and 0 bases from J, with 10 bases in between. The CDR3 length is 13 residues. For the CDR3, the DNA is TGCAGTGCTCCGGGCCCATTGAACACTGAAGCTTTCTTT. Translated, it gives CSAPGPLNTEAFF.

This clonotype occurred a few times. The CDR3 DNA is TGTGCCAGCAGCCGGGGCCTACCTGGGGATGGCTACACCTTC. This encodes CASSRGLPGDGYTF. This rearrangement joins TRBV14 to TRBJ1-2; D may be TRBD1 (5 bases). CDR3 length: 14 amino acids. CDR1 is SGHDN and CDR2 is FVKESK in the germline V gene. V lost 4 bases to trimming and J lost 6 bases, with 15 bases between them.

This chain connects TRBV5-1 to TRBJ2-1; the D gene is possibly TRBD1 (5 bases). Trimming shortened V by 7 bases and J by 0 bases, and 17 bases separated the two germline ends. Germline CDR1 SGHRS, CDR2 YFSETQ. The CDR3 has 16 residues. CDR3 in DNA: TGCGCCAGCTCTACCCGACAGACAATCTCCTACAATGAGCAGTTCTTC. Translation: CASSTRQTISYNEQFF.

The chain carries TRBV20-1 and TRBJ2-3; 9 bases line up with TRBD2. Germline V CDR1 and CDR2: DFQATT, SNEGSKA (reference sequence). V trimming: 1 base; J trimming: 2 bases; junction bases outside the gene matches: 7. This CDR3 spans 16 amino acids. The CDR3 loop is CSARGRLAGFTDTQYF. The DNA for the CDR3 is TGCAGTGCTAGAGGCCGGCTAGCGGGGTTCACAGATACGCAGTATTTT.

V and J are TRBV20-1 and TRBJ1-2; perhaps TRBD1 as D (6 bases). Looked up from germline, CDR1 is DFQATT and CDR2 is SNEGSKA (reference sequence). Trimming cost V 1 base and J 8 bases, with 11 bases left between them. This CDR3 spans 12 amino acids. The CDR3 region is CSARVTGKGYTF. The DNA of the CDR3 is TGCAGTGCTAGAGTTACAGGGAAGGGCTACACCTTC.

The chain carries TRBV12-3 or TRBV12-4 and TRBJ2-6, with 7 bases fitting TRBD1. The CDR3 extends over 16 amino acids. V lost 4 bases to trimming and J lost 0 bases; unmatched junction nucleotides: 3. CDR3 protein: CASSSQGHSGANVLTF. DNA of the CDR3: TGTGCCAGCAGTTCACAGGGGCACTCTGGGGCCAACGTCCTGACTTTC.

Only a few counts were recorded for this clonotype. This chain joins TRBV13 and TRBJ1-1, with D hard to call. Germline CDR1 and CDR2: PRHDT and FYEKMQ (reference sequence). Trimming left V 7 bases short and J 3 bases short, with 12 bases between. There are 13 residues in the CDR3. The CDR3 DNA sequence: TGTGCCAGCAAAGAGGGCTGGGACACTGAAGCTTTCTTT. It encodes CASKEGWDTEAFF. The full variable domain, rest sourced from reference TRBV13 and TRBJ1-1, is AAGVIQSPRHLIKEKRETATLKCYPIPRHDTVYWYQQGPGQDPQFLISFYEKMQSDKGSIPDRFSAQQFSDYHSELNMSSLELGDSALYFCASKEGWDTEAFFGQGTRLTVV.

This clonotype showed up many times. The chain links TRBV9 to TRBJ2-1; tentatively, D is TRBD1 (6 bases). The CDR3 has 14 amino acids. V was pared by 5 bases and J by 5 bases, with 14 bases between. The germline V gene has CDR1 SGDLS and CDR2 YYNGEE. For the CDR3, the DNA is TGTGCCAGCAGGGGACACAAGGGGGACAATGAGCAGTTCTTC. Translation: CASRGHKGDNEQFF. The full variable domain, completed using reference TRBV9 and TRBJ2-1, is DSGVTQTPKHLITATGQRVTLRCSPRSGDLSVYWYQQSLDQGLQFLIQYYNGEERAKGNILERFSAQQFPDLHSELNLSSLELGDSALYFCASRGHKGDNEQFFGPGTRLTVL.

There are many counts of this clonotype. V usage is TRBV7-9 and J usage is TRBJ2-2, with unresolved D. In germline, CDR1 is SEHNR, CDR2 FQNEAQ (reference sequence). Trimming took 5 bases from V and 1 from J, leaving 8 bases between them. The CDR3 runs 14 residues. Written as DNA, the CDR3 is TGTGCCAGCAGCCCTACACTGAACACCGGGGAGCTGTTTTTT. Its protein product is CASSPTLNTGELFF.

The chain joins TRBV15 to TRBJ1-2; D is possibly TRBD1 (5 bases). The germline V and J ends were trimmed by 2 bases and 4 bases, with 14 bases remaining between them. The germline V gene encodes CDR1 LNHNV and CDR2 YYDKDF (reference sequence). The CDR3 loop spans 15 amino acids. The CDR3 reads CATSRPPDNAYGYTF. Written as DNA, the CDR3 is TGTGCCACCAGCAGACCACCGGACAACGCCTATGGCTACACCTTC.

This clonotype was recorded a few times. This chain joins TRBV3-1 and TRBJ2-1; 11 nucleotides line up with TRBD2. With V trimmed by 1 base and J by 6 bases, 11 bases remained unmatched. The CDR3 runs to 18 residues. The germline CDR1 and CDR2 sequences are LGHDT and YNNKEL (reference sequence). CDR3 nucleotides: TGTGCCAGCAGCCAAGTGGGTAGCGGGAGGGCCCCCACCAATGAGCAGTTCTTC. Protein sequence: CASSQVGSGRAPTNEQFF.